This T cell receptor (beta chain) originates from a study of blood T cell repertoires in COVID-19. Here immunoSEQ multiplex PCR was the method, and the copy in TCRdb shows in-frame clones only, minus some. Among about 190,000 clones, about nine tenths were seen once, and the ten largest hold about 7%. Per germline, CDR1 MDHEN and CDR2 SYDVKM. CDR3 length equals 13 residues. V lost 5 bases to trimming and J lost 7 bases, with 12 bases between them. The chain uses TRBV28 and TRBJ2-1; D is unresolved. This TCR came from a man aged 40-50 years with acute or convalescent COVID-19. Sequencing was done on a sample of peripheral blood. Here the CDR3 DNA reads TGTGCCAGCAGTCCCACAAGCAGGAATGAGCAGTTCTTC. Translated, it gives CASSPTSRNEQFF.